The 19 T cell receptor beta chains reported below all come from one sample, sequenced in a study of blood T cell repertoires in COVID-19. The protocol was immunoSEQ multiplex PCR, while the TCRdb copy is restricted to in-frame clones and leaves out a portion. The sample records about 250,000 clones, about 83% being singletons. The source material was peripheral blood. The receptors here all came from a human donor in a cohort sampled during active COVID-19.

The rearrangement joins TRBV19 to TRBJ1-4; no firm D call. Trimming pared 8 bases from V and 6 bases from J, leaving 13 bases between. The CDR3 totals 13 residues. Germline lookup yields CDR1 LNHDA and CDR2 SQIVND (reference sequence). The DNA for the CDR3 is TGTGCCAGTGGAGAGATCTCGGATGAAAAACTGTTTTTT. Protein: CASGEISDEKLFF.

The chain couples TRBV3-1 (or the pseudogene TRBV3-2) to TRBJ1-1, with D tentatively TRBD1 (5 bases). Per the germline V gene, CDR1 is LGHDT and CDR2 is YNNKEL (reference sequence). The CDR3 extends over 16 amino acids. The ends were cut back, 1 base at V and 4 bases at J, with 16 bases in the middle. In DNA, the CDR3 is TGTGCCAGCAGCCAAGTTACAGGTTTGTGGGGCACTGAAGCTTTCTTT. This codes for CASSQVTGLWGTEAFF.

This sequence joins TRBV7-2 and TRBJ2-7, with TRBD2 matching over 10 bases. CDR3 length: 14 amino acids. The germline gives CDR1 SGHTA, CDR2 FQGNSA. Germline trimming cut 7 bases from V and 6 bases from J; bases unmatched to any gene: 9. CDR3 nucleotide sequence: TGTGCCAGCAATAGCGGGACTAGCGAATCCGAGCAGTACTTC. Its translation is CASNSGTSESEQYF.

The chain carries TRBV10-2 and TRBJ2-7; possible D gene TRBD2, 7 bases. With 2 bases removed from V and 7 bases from J, the gap between germline ends came to 15 bases. This CDR3 region has 14 residues. The germline CDR1 and CDR2 sequences are WSHSY and SAAADI. CDR3 bases: TGCGCCAGCAGTGAGGCTAGCGGTACAGGGGAGCAGTACTTC. Protein product: CASSEASGTGEQYF.

This chain connects TRBV6-5 to TRBJ1-4, with 7 bases fitting TRBD1. V gave up 6 bases and J gave up 5 bases; unmatched junction bases: 9. The CDR3 length is 15 residues. Germline V lookup: CDR1 MNHEY, CDR2 SVGAGI. As DNA, the CDR3 is TGTGCCAGCAGGCCTCGGGACAGCCTCAATGAAAAACTGTTTTTT. This sequence encodes CASRPRDSLNEKLFF.

In its sample, this clone was seen a few times. J is TRBJ1-6 and V is TRBV3-1 (or the pseudogene TRBV3-2); no firm D call. The CDR3 covers 13 residues. The germline CDR1 and CDR2 sequences are LGHDT and YNNKEL (reference sequence). V lost 1 base and J 8 bases, leaving 6 bases between the germline ends. The CDR3 bases are TGTGCCAGCAGCCAAGGGCGGGATTCACCCCTCCACTTT. It specifies CASSQGRDSPLHF.

The V call is TRBV11-2, the J call TRBJ2-3, with a weak D call TRBD2 (7 bases). This CDR3 contains 19 residues. The V and J ends lost 5 bases and 1 base respectively, with 25 bases between them. Germline CDR1 SGHAT, CDR2 FQNNGV. This chain's CDR3 is CASSALLIGGGAGTDTQYF. CDR3 sequence (DNA): TGTGCCAGCAGCGCATTATTGATAGGGGGGGGCGCCGGCACAGATACGCAGTATTTT.

This clone was found once. The rearrangement joins TRBV10-3 to TRBJ2-4; weak D call: TRBD2 (5 bases). The CDR3 has 14 amino acids. The V and J ends lost 3 bases and 3 bases respectively, with 9 bases between them. Germline CDR1 reads ENHRY; CDR2 reads SYGVKD. The CDR3 DNA follows: TGTGCCATCAGTGATGGAAGCGGCAAAAACATTCAGTACTTC. Translated: CAISDGSGKNIQYF.

This chain joins TRBV28 and TRBJ1-5, with 10 nucleotides matching TRBD1. This CDR3 region has 13 residues. The V gene end was trimmed by 10 bases and the J gene end by 6 bases; junction bases not matched to a gene: 6. The V gene's germline CDR1 is MDHEN and CDR2 SYDVKM. This CDR3 reads CATRQGAGQPQHF. In nucleotides, the CDR3 is TGTGCCACCAGACAGGGGGCTGGTCAGCCCCAGCATTTT.

The rearrangement joins TRBV6-6 to TRBJ1-3; no definite D call. This CDR3 spans 15 amino acids. Deletions cut 7 bases from V and 0 bases from J, with 13 bases between. Germline values: CDR1 MNHNY, CDR2 SVGAGI (reference sequence). In DNA, the CDR3 is TGTGCCAGCACTCAGGAACAAGTCTCTGGAAACACCATATATTTT. Residues: CASTQEQVSGNTIYF.

The chain recombines TRBV11-2 with TRBJ1-6, with D perhaps TRBD1 (6 bases). The germline CDR1 and CDR2 sequences are SGHAT and FQNNGV. V was pared by 5 bases and J by 6 bases, with 17 bases between. The CDR3 sequence is 16 residues long. CDR3 nucleotide sequence: TGTGCCAGCAGCCTAGCCCCGGGACACACTAATTCACCCCTCCACTTT. It encodes CASSLAPGHTNSPLHF. The variable domain in full, completed from reference TRBV11-2 and TRBJ1-6, reads EAGVAQSPRYKIIEKRQSVAFWCNPISGHATLYWYQQILGQGPKLLIQFQNNGVVDDSQLPKDRFSAERLKGVDSTLKIQPAKLEDSAVYLCASSLAPGHTNSPLHFGNGTRLTVT.

V gene TRBV11-2 combines with J gene TRBJ2-3, with 10 bases lining up with TRBD1. CDR1 is SGHAT and CDR2 is FQNNGV in the germline V gene. V lost 7 bases to trimming and J lost 2 bases; unmatched junction nucleotides: 9. This CDR3 spans 16 amino acids. The DNA for the CDR3 is TGTGCCAGCAACCTGTTGGACAGGGGGATCACAGATACGCAGTATTTT. It yields the protein CASNLLDRGITDTQYF.

The chain employs TRBV5-5 and TRBJ1-1; 8 bases fit TRBD1. Per germline, CDR1 SGHKS and CDR2 YYEKEE (reference sequence). Trimming cost V 1 base and J 4 bases; bases outside gene matches: 3. CDR3 length equals 14 residues. The CDR3 DNA reads as TGTGCCAGCAGCTTGCTGGGACAGGTCACTGAAGCTTTCTTT. This codes for CASSLLGQVTEAFF.

The V call is TRBV7-9, the J call TRBJ1-1, with D unresolved. V shed 9 bases and J shed 5 bases, with 16 bases lying between them. Germline values: CDR1 SEHNR, CDR2 FQNEAQ (reference sequence). CDR3 length: 13 amino acids. The CDR3 nucleotides read TGTGCCAGTCTTGAAGGGAGCCGAACTGAAGCTTTCTTT. It is translated as CASLEGSRTEAFF.

A note on this clone: Other DNA sequences within the sample encode an identical CDR3. The rearrangement joins TRBV14 to TRBJ2-7; 10 nucleotides align to TRBD1. Germline lookup yields CDR1 SGHDN and CDR2 FVKESK. J was trimmed by 4 bases and V by 1 base; bases with no gene match: 4. This CDR3 contains 15 residues. The CDR3 bases are TGTGCCAGCAGCCAAGCCCGGACAGGGGGATACGAGCAGTACTTC. This translates into CASSQARTGGYEQYF.

The rearrangement joins TRBV9 to TRBJ1-4, with a weak D call TRBD1 (6 bases). V was clipped by 2 bases and J by 4 bases, with 9 bases between them. This CDR3 is built from 14 residues. Germline CDR1 is SGDLS and CDR2 is YYNGEE. The CDR3 region has the DNA TGTGCCAGCAGCGTTGGACAGAGTAATGAAAAACTGTTTTTT. The encoded protein is CASSVGQSNEKLFF.

The chain joins TRBV6-5 to TRBJ2-5, with D unclear. V was pared by 2 bases and J by 5 bases, with 18 bases between. The CDR3 covers 16 residues. The germline CDR1 and CDR2 sequences are MNHEY and SVGAGI. CDR3 DNA sequence: TGTGCCAGCAGTTACCGAGGCCCATTCGTCTTCGAGACCCAGTACTTC. Translated: CASSYRGPFVFETQYF.

The genes are TRBV4-2 and TRBJ1-1; D unresolved. Germline loops: CDR1 LGHNA, CDR2 YNFKEQ. V was trimmed by 4 bases and J by 1 base, leaving 13 bases between them. The CDR3 is 15 residues long. The CDR3 region has the DNA TGTGCCAGCAGCCTACGGGCCGGGGAGAACACTGAAGCTTTCTTT. Translated: CASSLRAGENTEAFF.

The rearrangement uses TRBV5-1 and TRBJ2-7, with 7 bases that match TRBD2. V was pared by 4 bases and J by 4 bases, with 8 bases of the junction left unmatched. Looked up from germline, CDR1 is SGHRS and CDR2 is YFSETQ. This CDR3 comprises 14 residues. The CDR3 sequence: CASSGGGGLYEQYF. The CDR3 DNA follows: TGCGCCAGCAGCGGTGGCGGGGGTTTATACGAGCAGTACTTC.